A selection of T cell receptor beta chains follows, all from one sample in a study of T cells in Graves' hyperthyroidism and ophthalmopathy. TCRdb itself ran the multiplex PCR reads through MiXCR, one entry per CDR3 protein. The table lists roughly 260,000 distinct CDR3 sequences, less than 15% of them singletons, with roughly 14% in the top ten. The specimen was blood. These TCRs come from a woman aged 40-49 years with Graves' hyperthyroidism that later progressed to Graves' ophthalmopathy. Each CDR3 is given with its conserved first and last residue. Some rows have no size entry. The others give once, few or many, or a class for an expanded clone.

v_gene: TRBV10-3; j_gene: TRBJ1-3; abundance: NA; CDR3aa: CASGVSGNTIYF
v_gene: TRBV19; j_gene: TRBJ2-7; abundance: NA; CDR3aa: CASSIEPGSPYEQYF
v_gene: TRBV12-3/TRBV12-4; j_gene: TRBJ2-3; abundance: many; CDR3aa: CASRLAGTDTQYF
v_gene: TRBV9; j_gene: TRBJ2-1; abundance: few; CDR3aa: CASSVGGRANEQFF
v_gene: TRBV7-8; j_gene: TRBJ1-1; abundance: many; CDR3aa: CASSSWEAGEAFF
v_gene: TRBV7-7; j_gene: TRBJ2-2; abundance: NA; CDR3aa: CASSLTDSGAPGELFF
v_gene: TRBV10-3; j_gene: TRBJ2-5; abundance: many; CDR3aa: CAIAPGLGETQYF
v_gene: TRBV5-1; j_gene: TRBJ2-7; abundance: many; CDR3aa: CASSLGTGGGYEQYF
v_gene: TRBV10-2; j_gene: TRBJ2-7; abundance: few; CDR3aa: CASSAGGRVEQYF
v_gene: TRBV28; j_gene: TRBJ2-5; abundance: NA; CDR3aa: CASRSGLAEPHRQETQYF
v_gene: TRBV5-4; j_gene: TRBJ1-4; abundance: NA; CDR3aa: CASSLYRGEKLFF
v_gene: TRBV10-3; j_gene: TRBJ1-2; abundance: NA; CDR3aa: CAISESPGGLPYGYTF
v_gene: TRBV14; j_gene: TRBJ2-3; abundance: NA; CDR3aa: CASSHQRGTQYF
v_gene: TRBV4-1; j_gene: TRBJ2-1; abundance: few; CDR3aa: CASSLRTSGSYEQFF
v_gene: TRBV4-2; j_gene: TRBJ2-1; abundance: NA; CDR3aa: CASSQEVPYNEQFF
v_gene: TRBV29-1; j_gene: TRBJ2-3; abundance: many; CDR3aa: CSVARREVGDTQYF
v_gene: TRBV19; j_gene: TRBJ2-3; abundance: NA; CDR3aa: CASRFTDTQYF
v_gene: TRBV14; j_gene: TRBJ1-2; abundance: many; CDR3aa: CASSQGAIPNYGYTF
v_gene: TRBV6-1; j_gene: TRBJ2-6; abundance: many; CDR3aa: CASSETQSGANVLTF
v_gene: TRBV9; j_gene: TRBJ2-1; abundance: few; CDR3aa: CASSIHCIAGGPNEQFF
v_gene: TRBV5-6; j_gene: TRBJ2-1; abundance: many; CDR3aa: CASSLKIVKYEQFF
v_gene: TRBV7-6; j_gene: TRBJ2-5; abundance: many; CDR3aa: CASSLTPEGETQYF
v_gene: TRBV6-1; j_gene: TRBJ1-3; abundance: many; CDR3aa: CASSPQGVPGNTIYF
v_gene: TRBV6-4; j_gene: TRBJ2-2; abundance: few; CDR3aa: CASSGLAGTGELFF